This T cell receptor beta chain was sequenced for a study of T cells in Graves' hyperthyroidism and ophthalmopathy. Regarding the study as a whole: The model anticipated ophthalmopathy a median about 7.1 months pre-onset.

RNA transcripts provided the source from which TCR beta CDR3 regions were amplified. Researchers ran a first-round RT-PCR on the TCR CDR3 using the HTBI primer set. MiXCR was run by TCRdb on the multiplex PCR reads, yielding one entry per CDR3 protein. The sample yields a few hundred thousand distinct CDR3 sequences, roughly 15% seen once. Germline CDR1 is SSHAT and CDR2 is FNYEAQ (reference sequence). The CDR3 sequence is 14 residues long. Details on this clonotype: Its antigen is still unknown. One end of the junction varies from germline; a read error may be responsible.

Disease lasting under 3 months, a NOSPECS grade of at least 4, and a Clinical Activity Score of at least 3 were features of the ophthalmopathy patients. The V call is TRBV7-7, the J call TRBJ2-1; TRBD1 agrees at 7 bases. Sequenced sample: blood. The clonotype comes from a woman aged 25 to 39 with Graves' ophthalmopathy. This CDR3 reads CASSLAGTVQEQFF. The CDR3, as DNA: TGTGCTAGCAGCTTGGCCGGGACAGTGCAAGAGCAGTTCTTC.